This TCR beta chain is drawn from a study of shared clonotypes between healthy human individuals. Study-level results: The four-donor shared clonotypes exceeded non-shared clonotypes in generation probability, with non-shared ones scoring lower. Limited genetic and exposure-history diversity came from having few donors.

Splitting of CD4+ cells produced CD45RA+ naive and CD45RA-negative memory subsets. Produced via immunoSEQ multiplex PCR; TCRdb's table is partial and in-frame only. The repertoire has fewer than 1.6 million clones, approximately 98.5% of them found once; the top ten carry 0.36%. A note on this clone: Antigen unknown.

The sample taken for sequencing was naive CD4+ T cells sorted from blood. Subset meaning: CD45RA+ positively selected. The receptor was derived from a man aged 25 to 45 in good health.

CDR3 residues: CASSLRSTGRITEAFF. The CDR3, as DNA: TGTGCCAGCAGCCTCCGTTCGACAGGGAGGATAACTGAAGCTTTCTTT. This sequence joins TRBV7-2 and TRBJ1-1; 7 bases agree with TRBD1. This CDR3 is built from 16 residues. Trimming at V came to 5 bases and at J to 5 bases, leaving 14 bases not matched to a gene. Germline lookup yields CDR1 SGHTA and CDR2 FQGNSA.